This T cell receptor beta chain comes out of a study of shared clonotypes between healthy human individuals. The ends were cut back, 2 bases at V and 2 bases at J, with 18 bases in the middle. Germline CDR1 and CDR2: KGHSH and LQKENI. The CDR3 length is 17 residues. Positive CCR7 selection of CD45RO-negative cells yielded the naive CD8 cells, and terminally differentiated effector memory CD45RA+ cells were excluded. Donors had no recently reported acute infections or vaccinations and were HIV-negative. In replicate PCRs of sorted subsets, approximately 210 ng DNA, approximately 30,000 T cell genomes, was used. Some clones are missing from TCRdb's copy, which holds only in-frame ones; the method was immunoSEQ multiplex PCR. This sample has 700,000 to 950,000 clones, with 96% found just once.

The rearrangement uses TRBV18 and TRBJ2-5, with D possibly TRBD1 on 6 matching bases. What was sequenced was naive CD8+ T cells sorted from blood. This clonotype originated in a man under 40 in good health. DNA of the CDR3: TGTGCCAGCTCACCAACGACAGGCCGTTTGTGGCAAGAGACCCAGTACTTC. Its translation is CASSPTTGRLWQETQYF.